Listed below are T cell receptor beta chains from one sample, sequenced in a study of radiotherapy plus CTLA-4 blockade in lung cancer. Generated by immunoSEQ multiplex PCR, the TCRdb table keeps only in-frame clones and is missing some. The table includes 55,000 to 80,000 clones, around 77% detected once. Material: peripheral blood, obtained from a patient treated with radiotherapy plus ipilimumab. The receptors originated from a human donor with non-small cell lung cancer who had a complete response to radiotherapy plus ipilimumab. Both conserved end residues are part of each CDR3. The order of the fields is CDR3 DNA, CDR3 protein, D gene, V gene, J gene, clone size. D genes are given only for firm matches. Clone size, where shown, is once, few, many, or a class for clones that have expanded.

TGTGCCAGCAGTGGGTCCCCCAACACAGATACGCAGTATTTT	CASSGSPNTDTQYF	.	TRBV9	TRBJ2-3	once
TGTGCCAGTAAAAGGGGACTCGATGTAGCTAACTATGGCTACACCTTC	CASKRGLDVANYGYTF	.	TRBV19	TRBJ1-2	.
TGCGCCAGCAGACGGGAGTTATCGAACACCGGGGAGCTGTTTTTT	CASRRELSNTGELFF	.	TRBV5-1	TRBJ2-2	.
TGCGCCAGCAGCCAAGATCCCACTAGCGGGAGGTTCCACCGGGAGCTGTTTTTT	CASSQDPTSGRFHRELFF	TRBD2	TRBV4-3	TRBJ2-2	.
TGTGCCAGCAGTTGGGGGGGCACCGGGGAGCTGTTTTTT	CASSWGGTGELFF	TRBD2	TRBV6-5	TRBJ2-2	.
TGTGCCAGTAGCCTAGGGGTAGCCAAAAACATTCAGTACTTC	CASSLGVAKNIQYF	.	TRBV19	TRBJ2-4	once
TGTGCCAGCGAGGTGGATGGAGGGGATGGCTACACCTTC	CASEVDGGDGYTF	.	TRBV2	TRBJ1-2	.
TGTGCCAGTAGTAGACAGGGCGCGGGCTCCTACGAGCAGTACTTC	CASSRQGAGSYEQYF	TRBD1	TRBV19	TRBJ2-7	.
TGTGCCAGCAGCTTACTTCGCGAGGAAGAGCAGTACTTC	CASSLLREEEQYF	.	TRBV7-8	TRBJ2-7	once
TGTGCCAGCAGCTTAGGAGGGAATCGGTACAATGAGCAGTTCTTC	CASSLGGNRYNEQFF	.	TRBV5-4	TRBJ2-1	.
TGTGCCAGCAGTTTTCGGGGGCGCGGCGAAGAGACCCAGTACTTC	CASSFRGRGEETQYF	.	TRBV28	TRBJ2-5	.
TGTGCCAGCTACAGGGGCTACGAGCAGTACTTC	CASYRGYEQYF	TRBD1	TRBV6-1	TRBJ2-7	.
TGTGCCAGCAGCCGGCGGGGGGGTCGGGCCACTGAAGCTTTCTTT	CASSRRGGRATEAFF	.	TRBV5-4	TRBJ1-1	.
TGTGCCAGTGATTTCGGGCAGGGGGCATTCGGGGAGCTGTTTTTT	CASDFGQGAFGELFF	TRBD1	TRBV6-1	TRBJ2-2	.
TGTGCCGCTAACAGGGCCGCGAACACCGGGGAGCTGTTTTTT	CAANRAANTGELFF	.	TRBV19	TRBJ2-2	.
TGCGCCAGCAGCGGTCAGGGGGCAGATGGAAACACCATATATTTT	CASSGQGADGNTIYF	TRBD1	TRBV5-1	TRBJ1-3	medium-sized
TGTGCCAGCAGCGTCGCGGAGGGCTATGGCTACACCTTC	CASSVAEGYGYTF	.	TRBV9	TRBJ1-2	few
TGTGCCAGCAGTTACTTGAGGGGTACCAATTCACCCCTCCACTTT	CASSYLRGTNSPLHF	.	TRBV6-5	TRBJ1-6	.
TGCGCCAGCAGCCAAGAAGCCGCAACTAATGAAAAACTGTTTTTT	CASSQEAATNEKLFF	.	TRBV4-1	TRBJ1-4	.
TGCAGCGTTGAAGATCTCGGGGAGCAGTTCTTC	CSVEDLGEQFF	.	TRBV29-1	TRBJ2-1	.
TGTGCCAGCAGATCTGGGGGGGAACAGCCCCAGCATTTT	CASRSGGEQPQHF	.	TRBV28	TRBJ1-5	.
TGTGCCAGCAGTCGTCAGGCCAAATGGGAGGAAAAACTGTTTTTT	CASSRQAKWEEKLFF	.	TRBV27	TRBJ1-4	.
TGTGCCAGCAGTTACTCGACACTTAGAGGAAACACCATATATTTT	CASSYSTLRGNTIYF	.	TRBV6-5	TRBJ1-3	.
TGTGCCAGCGGGCCCCCTTTGGGGCCCCAGCATTTT	CASGPPLGPQHF	.	TRBV27	TRBJ1-5	.
TGTGCCAGCAGCTTAGTCAATGAAAAACTGTTTTTT	CASSLVNEKLFF	.	TRBV13	TRBJ1-4	few
TGTGCCAGCAGCTTAGACAGGTACGATCAGCCCCAGCATTTT	CASSLDRYDQPQHF	.	TRBV7-2	TRBJ1-5	.
TGTGCCAGCAGTTTCGGAGGGGGGCTCTACGAGCAGTACTTC	CASSFGGGLYEQYF	.	TRBV27	TRBJ2-7	.